This passage covers 26 T cell receptor beta chains from one sample sequenced in a study of Graves' ophthalmopathy and Graves' hyperthyroidism. The authors amplified TCR beta CDR3 regions from RNA transcripts. First-round RT-PCR relied on HTBI primers, and a second-round multiplex PCR came next. MiXCR was run by TCRdb on the multiplex PCR reads, yielding one entry per CDR3 protein. The sample yields a few hundred thousand distinct CDR3 sequences, 39% seen once. Sequencing was done on a sample of peripheral blood or thyroid tissue (not recorded which). Receptors were obtained from an adult man with Graves' hyperthyroidism.

This clonotype was picked up many times. This rearrangement joins TRBV7-2 to TRBJ1-3, with unresolved D. Germline CDR1 is SGHTA and CDR2 is FQGNSA. This CDR3 comprises 16 residues. V dropped 2 bases and J dropped 0 bases, with 11 bases sitting between them. The CDR3 nucleotides are TGTGCCAGCAGCTTAAACAACCTACGCTCTGGAAACACCATATATTTT. Its protein is CASSLNNLRSGNTIYF.

As regards this clonotype: A much larger clone sits a single nucleotide away, making a read error possible. No conserved phenylalanine or tryptophan is present at the end of the CDR3, so a read error is the likely explanation. CDR3 in amino acids: CASSTKGVGLGQPQHS. The CDR3 nucleotides are TGTGCCAGCAGTACCAAAGGGGTGGGATTGGGTCAGCCCCAGCATTCT. The chain joins TRBV2 to TRBJ1-5; maybe TRBD1 (5 bases). The CDR3 extends over 16 amino acids. Looked up from germline, CDR1 is SNHLY and CDR2 is FYNNEI. V was cut by 5 bases and J by 6 bases, with 20 bases left in between.

This sequence joins TRBV10-3 and TRBJ2-1; the D call may be TRBD1 or TRBD2 (5 bases each). Germline V CDR1 and CDR2: ENHRY, SYGVKD. Trimming cost V 3 bases and J 4 bases, with 10 bases left between them. The CDR3 extends over 14 amino acids. CDR3 region: CAISERGVYNEQFF. The CDR3 DNA reads as TGTGCCATCAGTGAAAGAGGGGTTTACAATGAGCAGTTCTTC.

This clonotype was counted at least ten times. CDR3 sequence reads: CASSRASANTEAFF. The CDR3 DNA sequence: TGTGCCAGTAGTAGGGCATCGGCGAACACTGAAGCTTTCTTT. The V gene is TRBV19, the J gene TRBJ1-1; unclear D gene. Trimming left V 4 bases short and J 1 base short, with 10 bases between. CDR3 length: 14 amino acids. Per the germline V gene, CDR1 is LNHDA and CDR2 is SQIVND (reference sequence).

Only a few counts were recorded for this clonotype. This chain connects TRBV9 to TRBJ2-5, with TRBD2 matching over 8 bases. J was trimmed by 3 bases and V by 2 bases; bases with no gene match: 12. Germline CDR1 is SGDLS and CDR2 is YYNGEE. This CDR3 comprises 17 residues. CDR3 nucleotide sequence: TGTGCCAGCAGCGTCCATAATAGCGGGGCGGGGAAAGAGACCCAGTACTTC. This codes for CASSVHNSGAGKETQYF.

The CDR3 DNA sequence: TGTGCCTGGGGTGGGACAGGGACCATCTCTGGAAACACCATATATTTT. Protein product: CAWGGTGTISGNTIYF. The V gene is TRBV30, the J gene TRBJ1-3, with 9 positions matching TRBD1. This CDR3 region has 16 residues. Germline-derived CDR1 and CDR2 are GTSNPN and SVGIG (reference sequence). Germline trimming cut 5 bases from V and 0 bases from J; bases unmatched to any gene: 8.

The chain is built from TRBV27 and TRBJ1-4; 7 bases align to TRBD1. This CDR3 contains 15 residues. Looked up from germline, CDR1 is MNHEY and CDR2 is SMNVEV (reference sequence). Trimming took 5 bases from V and 6 from J; bases not matched to a gene: 9. CDR3 in DNA: TGTGCCAGCAGTAACAGGGGACCCTGGGATGAAAAACTGTTTTTT. It translates to CASSNRGPWDEKLFF.

The table lists this clonotype with a few counts. The chain links TRBV4-1 to TRBJ2-5; D not certain. The CDR3 covers 15 residues. V was shortened by 3 bases and J by 3 bases, with 14 bases between the two germline ends. The germline CDR1 and CDR2 sequences are MGHRA and YSYEKL. The CDR3 sequence: CASSQLNLVEETQYF. The CDR3 DNA reads TGCGCCAGCAGCCAGCTGAACTTAGTAGAAGAGACCCAGTACTTC.

Many counts were recorded for this clonotype. This chain links TRBV13 with TRBJ1-2, with 8 bases aligning to TRBD1. V was clipped by 5 bases and J by 0 bases; unmatched bases: 8. In germline, CDR1 is PRHDT, CDR2 FYEKMQ (reference sequence). The CDR3 runs 16 residues. This CDR3 is CASSMGTGGTNYGYTF. In DNA, the CDR3 is TGTGCCAGCAGCATGGGGACAGGTGGTACTAACTATGGCTACACCTTC.

This clonotype was found many times. The chain couples TRBV7-2 to TRBJ1-2, with a weak D call TRBD1 (5 bases). The CDR3 has 14 amino acids. CDR1 is SGHTA, CDR2 FQGNSA, per germline. V lost 6 bases, J lost 0 bases, and 11 bases lay in between. CDR3 loop: CASSGHRANYGYTF. CDR3 in DNA: TGTGCCAGCAGTGGACATCGAGCTAACTATGGCTACACCTTC. Variable domain in full (rest from reference TRBV7-2 and TRBJ1-2): GAGVSQSPSNKVTEKGKDVELRCDPISGHTALYWYRQSLGQGLEFLIYFQGNSAPDKSGLPSDRFSAERTGGSVSTLTIQRTQQEDSAVYLCASSGHRANYGYTFGSGTRLTVV.

This clonotype has at least ten counts. The V and J genes are TRBV9 and TRBJ1-5; no definite D call. The germline V gene has CDR1 SGDLS and CDR2 YYNGEE. There are 14 residues in the CDR3. Trimming removed 3 bases from V and 7 bases from J, with 14 bases in between. CDR3 in amino acids: CASSGTSKDQPQHF. The CDR3 DNA is TGTGCCAGCAGCGGGACCTCAAAAGACCAGCCCCAGCATTTT.

This clonotype was detected many times. The CDR3: CASIPGGVSYGYTF. CDR3 nucleotides: TGTGCCAGTATCCCCGGCGGAGTGAGCTATGGCTACACCTTC. V is TRBV19 and J is TRBJ1-2; the D is unclear. The germline gives CDR1 LNHDA, CDR2 SQIVND (reference sequence). This CDR3 comprises 14 residues. V lost 7 bases, J lost 4 bases, and 16 bases lay in between.

The rearrangement joins TRBV29-1 to TRBJ2-5; 8 bases are a match to TRBD1. V lost 7 bases and J lost 4; bases outside the gene matches: 8. This CDR3 contains 13 residues. From germline, CDR1 is SQVTM and CDR2 ANQGSEA. CDR3 sequence: CSARTGPVETQYF. The CDR3 DNA is TGCAGCGCACGGACAGGGCCTGTAGAGACCCAGTACTTC.

The DNA for the CDR3 is TGTGCCAGCAGCCAAGATACGAGGGGGGGCCACACCGGGGAGCTGTTTTTT. Translation: CASSQDTRGGHTGELFF. The chain carries TRBV7-2 and TRBJ2-2; perhaps TRBD2 as D (7 bases). This CDR3 spans 17 amino acids. The germline V gene encodes CDR1 SGHTA and CDR2 FQGNSA. The V end was cut by 5 bases, the J end by 3 bases, with 19 bases between.

The chain couples TRBV20-1 to TRBJ1-6; 9 bases match TRBD1. Germline CDR1 reads DFQATT; CDR2 reads SNEGSKA (reference sequence). CDR3 size: 16 residues. Trimming cost V 5 bases and J 0 bases; bases outside gene matches: 5. The CDR3, as DNA: TGCAGTGCTCCCGGGACAGGGAGCTCCTATAATTCACCCCTCCACTTT. Amino acid sequence: CSAPGTGSSYNSPLHF.

This clonotype has a handful of counts. The chain joins TRBV11-3 to TRBJ1-1, with a weak D call TRBD1 (6 bases). V dropped 5 bases and J dropped 12 bases, with 22 bases sitting between them. Germline V gene data show CDR1 as SGHNT and CDR2 as YENEEA. The length of the CDR3 is 14 residues. CDR3 region: CASSQDSSRTETFF. The DNA of the CDR3 is TGTGCCAGCAGCCAAGATTCGTCGAGGACAGAGACTTTCTTT.

The chain couples TRBV6-5 to TRBJ2-6; no clear D. This CDR3 has 16 residues. Looked up from germline, CDR1 is MNHEY and CDR2 is SVGAGI. V was shortened by 6 bases and J by 1 base, with 13 bases between the two germline ends. The CDR3 DNA reads TGTGCCAGCAGAGACTCCGGCCTTTCTGGGGCCAACGTCCTGACTTTC. It is translated as CASRDSGLSGANVLTF.

Comment on this clonotype: This may stem from a read error, because a much larger clone lies one nucleotide away. This likely comes from a read error, as the CDR3 has no conserved phenylalanine or tryptophan at its end. This CDR3 is CASSYEERTEAFL. CDR3 DNA sequence: TGTGCCAGCAGTTACGAGGAGCGCACTGAAGCTTTCCTT. The chain links TRBV2 to TRBJ1-1; D not certain. The germline V gene has CDR1 SNHLY and CDR2 FYNNEI. V was shortened by 5 bases and J by 4 bases, with 11 bases between the two germline ends. The CDR3 extends over 13 amino acids.

This clonotype occurred a few times. The chain combines TRBV16 with TRBJ1-1; TRBD1 is a possible D gene (5 bases). The germline V gene has CDR1 KGHSY and CDR2 FQNENV. The CDR3 extends over 15 amino acids. Trimming removed 2 bases from V and 0 bases from J, with 10 bases in between. DNA of the CDR3: TGTGCCAGCAGCCAAGACAGAAACATGAACACTGAAGCTTTCTTT. Protein sequence: CASSQDRNMNTEAFF.

This clonotype was seen ten or more times. The V and J genes are TRBV15 and TRBJ2-3, with D unclear. V dropped 0 bases and J dropped 2 bases, with 6 bases sitting between them. This CDR3 has 14 amino acids. The germline V gene has CDR1 LNHNV and CDR2 YYDKDF (reference sequence). In DNA form, the CDR3 reads TGTGCCACCAGCAGAGAATCGGCCACAGATACGCAGTATTTT. Translating it yields CATSRESATDTQYF.

Of note for this clonotype: This may come from a read error, since a much larger clone is one base off. The chain employs TRBV9 and TRBJ2-5; 12 bases are shared with TRBD1. The germline CDR1 and CDR2 sequences are SGDLS and YYNGEE. The CDR3 spans 16 residues. The CDR3 reads CTSSDRDRGLAETQYF. The CDR3 nucleotides are TGTACCAGCAGCGACCGGGACAGGGGGCTAGCGGAGACCCAGTACTTC.

Points on this clonotype: One base away lies a much larger clone, so this may be a sequencing read error. The chain couples TRBV11-1 to TRBJ1-3; no firm D call. V was clipped by 5 bases and J by 0 bases, with 11 bases between them. CDR3 length: 15 amino acids. The germline V gene encodes CDR1 SGHAT and CDR2 FQDESV (reference sequence). CDR3 DNA: TGTGCCAGCAGCGTCAGACGGGCCTCTGGAAACACCATATATTTT. It yields the protein CASSVRRASGNTIYF. The entire variable domain, with the rest obtained from reference TRBV11-1 and TRBJ1-3, is as follows: EAEVAQSPRYKITEKSQAVAFWCDPISGHATLYWYRQILGQGPELLVQFQDESVVDDSQLPKDRFSAERLKGVDSTLKIQPAELGDSAMYLCASSVRRASGNTIYFGEGSWLTVV.

In its sample, this clonotype was seen many times. The chain employs TRBV20-1 and TRBJ1-4; no firm D call. This CDR3 comprises 13 residues. V shed 3 bases and J shed 4 bases, with 9 bases lying between them. The germline gives CDR1 DFQATT, CDR2 SNEGSKA (reference sequence). DNA for the CDR3: TGCAGTGCTAGTGGTCCGTATAATGAAAAACTGTTTTTT. Translated, it gives CSASGPYNEKLFF.

This clonotype was seen ten or more times. The CDR3 DNA is TGTGCCAGCAGCCAAGTCCGGACGCAAAATGAAAAACTGTTTTTT. It yields the protein CASSQVRTQNEKLFF. The genes are TRBV14 and TRBJ1-4; D is ambiguous. From germline, CDR1 is SGHDN and CDR2 FVKESK. Trimming removed 1 base from V and 5 bases from J, with 11 bases in between. This CDR3 is built from 15 residues.

This clonotype appeared many times. This rearrangement joins TRBV29-1 to TRBJ2-7, with TRBD2 identical over 9 bases. Germline V gene sequence: CDR1 SQVTM, CDR2 ANQGSEA. This CDR3 spans 13 amino acids. The V and J ends lost 4 bases and 2 bases, in that order; junction bases with no gene match: 3. The CDR3 is CSVAWTSAYEQYF. In DNA, the CDR3 is TGCAGCGTTGCTTGGACTAGCGCCTACGAGCAGTACTTC.

This chain links TRBV29-1 with TRBJ2-7; 7 nucleotides agree with TRBD2. The CDR3 runs 12 residues. Germline loops: CDR1 SQVTM, CDR2 ANQGSEA. After removal of 7 bases from V and 2 bases from J, the junction contained 5 bases not matched to a gene. The CDR3 protein is CSASSGPYEQYF. CDR3 bases: TGCAGCGCCTCTAGCGGACCCTACGAGCAGTACTTC.